The rows below give T cell receptor beta chains drawn from one sample of a study of shared clonotypes between healthy human individuals. Some clones are missing from TCRdb's copy, which holds only in-frame ones; the method was immunoSEQ multiplex PCR. The sample contains under 2,000,000 clones, about 95% of which appear only once. Sequences were obtained from naive CD8+ T cells sorted from blood. These receptors were taken from a man aged 18 to 30 in good health. Both conserved end residues are part of each CDR3. Fields, in order: V gene, clone size, CDR3 protein. Clone size is shown for a subset of rows, as once, few, many or a class of expanded clone.

V: TRBV5-8
size: NA
CDR3: CASSSIPGYRDGYTF

V: TRBV9
size: NA
CDR3: CASSVEGTSGYEQYF

V: TRBV19
size: NA
CDR3: CASSLGTGPYEQYF

V: TRBV5-1
size: once
CDR3: CASTLGTGGYNQYF

V: TRBV19
size: NA
CDR3: CASSISRGVGHYEQYF

V: TRBV6-1
size: NA
CDR3: CASSGTGTDYYEQYF

V: TRBV7-6
size: NA
CDR3: CASSSDPNEQFF

V: TRBV14
size: NA
CDR3: CASSLRGDIGELFF

V: TRBV6-6
size: NA
CDR3: CASSYSEGLGNEQFF

V: TRBV5-6
size: NA
CDR3: CASSLAHEQYF

V: TRBV7-9
size: NA
CDR3: CASSPPGQGGGTGELFF

V: TRBV19
size: NA
CDR3: CASSEYDQFYEQYF

V: TRBV4-1
size: once
CDR3: CASSQVAEPYNEQFF

V: TRBV5-1
size: NA
CDR3: CASSLEGPGELFF

V: TRBV10-2
size: NA
CDR3: CASRLAGASYEQYF

V: TRBV4-1
size: NA
CDR3: CASSIPGTDYGYTF

V: TRBV7-9
size: NA
CDR3: CASVPGGSGNTIYF

V: TRBV6-1
size: NA
CDR3: CASSQLSQRNEAFF

V: TRBV25-1
size: once
CDR3: CASSEWVGPYNEQFF

V: TRBV4-1
size: NA
CDR3: CAGEGNTGELFF

V: TRBV7-9
size: NA
CDR3: CASSPRRGQTDTQYF

V: TRBV30
size: once
CDR3: CAWTDGNEQYF

V: TRBV13
size: once
CDR3: CASSPTGTGNTIYF

V: TRBV5-6
size: NA
CDR3: CASSLYTGTSEAFF

V: TRBV4-1
size: once
CDR3: CASSQGGSFNEQFF

V: TRBV9
size: NA
CDR3: CASSSGTSGREEQYF

V: TRBV19
size: NA
CDR3: CASSIGGGFTDTQYF

V: TRBV7-3
size: NA
CDR3: CASSPGFAGEYNEQFF

V: TRBV19
size: NA
CDR3: CASSIDLLFRETEAFF

V: TRBV7-7
size: NA
CDR3: CASSLRQGQETQYF

V: TRBV2
size: NA
CDR3: CASRFVWYRETQYF

V: TRBV10-3
size: once
CDR3: CAVNRDSDSSYEQYF

V: TRBV5-1
size: NA
CDR3: CASSIGPGQLNEKLFF

V: TRBV2
size: NA
CDR3: CASSGGSYEQYF

V: TRBV6-5
size: few
CDR3: CASSLDSNQPQHF